Presented here are 31 T cell receptor beta chains from one specimen sequenced in a study of T cells after posttransplantation cyclophosphamide. Measured with immunoSEQ multiplex PCR; TCRdb has only the in-frame clones, and not every one. The sample yields fewer than 45,000 clones, around 80% seen once. Busulfan-fludarabine conditioning, marrow transplant, and cyclophosphamide on days +3 and +4 were administered. The sample consisted of CD4+ T cells sorted from blood, taken roughly 250 weeks after a stem cell transplant with posttransplant cyclophosphamide. The receptors were sampled from a female patient between 35 and 55 years old who received an allogeneic stem cell transplant from a related donor, was CMV-positive, and had no GVHD. Some of the T cells may derive from the graft donor.

V and J are TRBV6-5 and TRBJ2-7, with TRBD2 matching over 8 bases. The germline V gene has CDR1 MNHEY and CDR2 SVGAGI. This CDR3 region has 16 residues. Trimming removed 2 bases from V and 0 bases from J; junction bases left unmatched: 6. In DNA form, the CDR3 reads TGTGCCAGCAGTTACGGTCTTAGCGGGGCCTCCTACGAGCAGTACTTC. Its translation: CASSYGLSGASYEQYF.

CDR3 loop: CASRKQGASTDTQYF. The CDR3 DNA reads as TGTGCCAGCAGGAAACAGGGGGCGAGCACAGATACGCAGTATTTT. This chain uses TRBV6-6 with TRBJ2-3; 9 nucleotides line up with TRBD1. Germline CDR1 reads MNHNY; CDR2 reads SVGAGI (reference sequence). The CDR3 has 15 residues. V shed 6 bases, J shed 0 bases, and the junction held 4 bases outside the gene matches.

The rearrangement uses TRBV11-1 and TRBJ1-4, with no clear D. Looked up from germline, CDR1 is SGHAT and CDR2 is FQDESV (reference sequence). This CDR3 region has 13 residues. Deletions cut 5 bases from V and 8 bases from J, with 12 bases between. The CDR3 loop is CASSPGGREKLFF. The CDR3 coding sequence is TGTGCCAGCAGCCCGGGAGGGAGAGAAAAACTGTTTTTT.

The chain employs TRBV7-2 and TRBJ2-1; TRBD2 matches at 12 bases. The CDR3 length is 15 residues. J was trimmed by 9 bases and V by 6 bases; bases with no gene match: 9. Germline V CDR1 and CDR2: SGHTA, FQGNSA. Written as DNA, the CDR3 is TGTGCCAGCAGTCTACTAGCGGGGGGATACGGTGAGCAGTTCTTC. Translated: CASSLLAGGYGEQFF.

The chain recombines TRBV7-9 with TRBJ1-1; 11 bases match TRBD1. The CDR3 covers 12 residues. Germline CDR1 and CDR2: SEHNR and FQNEAQ (reference sequence). V lost 6 bases to trimming and J lost 12 bases; unmatched junction nucleotides: 6. This CDR3 is CASRWDRGVPFF. Here the CDR3 DNA reads TGTGCCAGCAGGTGGGACAGGGGGGTTCCTTTCTTT.

This chain connects TRBV28 to TRBJ2-2, with D perhaps TRBD1 (6 bases). The CDR3 is 16 residues long. The V gene lost 6 bases and the J gene lost 1 base, with 15 bases spanning the gap. Germline CDR1 MDHEN, CDR2 SYDVKM. CDR3 region: CASRPPGHRNTGELFF. As DNA, the CDR3 is TGTGCCAGCAGACCCCCGGGACACCGGAACACCGGGGAGCTGTTTTTT.

J is TRBJ1-1 and V is TRBV14, with D perhaps matching TRBD1 (5 bases). Germline assignment: CDR1 SGHDN and CDR2 FVKESK. This CDR3 spans 18 amino acids. Trimming cost V 1 base and J 4 bases, with 22 bases left between them. The DNA for the CDR3 is TGTGCCAGCAGCCAAGGGGCAGGGAGGGGTGGCCAACTCACTGAAGCTTTCTTT. It specifies CASSQGAGRGGQLTEAFF. Supplemented by reference TRBV14 and TRBJ1-1, the full variable domain reads EAGVTQFPSHSVIEKGQTVTLRCDPISGHDNLYWYRRVMGKEIKFLLHFVKESKQDESGMPNNRFLAERTGGTYSTLKVQPAELEDSGVYFCASSQGAGRGGQLTEAFFGQGTRLTVV.

V usage is TRBV9 and J usage is TRBJ1-1; D is undetermined. Per germline, CDR1 SGDLS and CDR2 YYNGEE. V dropped 0 bases and J dropped 0 bases, with 9 bases sitting between them. The CDR3 is 15 residues long. The CDR3 nucleotides read TGTGCCAGCAGCGTAGGGGCAGAGATGAACACTGAAGCTTTCTTT. Protein product: CASSVGAEMNTEAFF.

This chain uses TRBV5-1 with TRBJ1-1; D not resolved. Germline assignment: CDR1 SGHRS and CDR2 YFSETQ. The CDR3 sequence is 13 residues long. Trimming took 2 bases from V and 3 from J, leaving 8 bases between them. CDR3 residues: CASSFGRDTEAFF. The CDR3 bases are TGCGCCAGCAGCTTTGGGCGAGACACTGAAGCTTTCTTT.

The chain is built from TRBV5-1 and TRBJ2-1; TRBD2 matches at 9 bases. The length of the CDR3 is 15 residues. V shed 0 bases and J 6 bases; nucleotides not matched to a gene: 4. Germline-derived CDR1 and CDR2 are SGHRS and YFSETQ. The chain's CDR3 is CASSLAQAGGNEQFF. CDR3 nucleotides: TGCGCCAGCAGCTTGGCCCAAGCGGGGGGCAATGAGCAGTTCTTC.

This sequence joins TRBV7-8 and TRBJ1-3; D might be TRBD1 (6 bases). The CDR3 is made up of 15 amino acids. Trimming left V 4 bases short and J 2 bases short, with 12 bases between. The germline V gene encodes CDR1 SGHVS and CDR2 FQNEAQ. CDR3 coding DNA: TGTGCCAGCAGCTCAGGCAGGGGAACTGGAAACACCATATATTTT. This translates into CASSSGRGTGNTIYF.

The rearrangement links TRBV9 to TRBJ2-7, with no clear D. The CDR3 is made up of 16 amino acids. V gave up 4 bases and J gave up 5 bases, with 22 bases separating them. CDR1 is SGDLS and CDR2 is YYNGEE in the germline V gene. CDR3 in DNA: TGTGCCAGCAGCCCGACCTCAGGAATGGGTTCGAACGAGCAGTACTTC. Encoded protein: CASSPTSGMGSNEQYF.

The chain couples TRBV19 to TRBJ1-2; 9 bases are a match to TRBD1. CDR3 length: 14 residues. Germline V CDR1 and CDR2: LNHDA, SQIVND (reference sequence). The V and J ends lost 4 bases and 5 bases, in that order; junction bases with no gene match: 5. The CDR3 spells CASSNSGTGYGYTF. For the CDR3, the DNA is TGTGCCAGTAGTAACTCCGGGACAGGGTATGGCTACACCTTC.

The J gene is TRBJ1-2, the V gene TRBV4-2, with D unclear. V lost 0 bases and J lost 2, with 7 bases in between. CDR1 LGHNA and CDR2 YNFKEQ come from the germline V gene. This CDR3 is 14 amino acids long. CDR3 nucleotides: TGTGCCAGCAGCCAAGAACCGGGGAACTATGGCTACACCTTC. Translation: CASSQEPGNYGYTF.

V gene TRBV5-5 combines with J gene TRBJ1-3; D is uncertain. CDR1 is SGHKS and CDR2 is YYEKEE in the germline V gene (reference sequence). The CDR3 runs 14 residues. Trimming removed 4 bases at V and 4 bases at J, with 12 bases between. The CDR3 DNA follows: TGTGCCAGCAGCCCCGTGTCGGGGGGAAACACCATATATTTT. Its translation is CASSPVSGGNTIYF.

The chain employs TRBV5-1 and TRBJ2-7; a weak D match, TRBD2 (6 bases). Germline CDR1 SGHRS, CDR2 YFSETQ. Trimming removed 0 bases from V and 5 bases from J, with 21 bases in between. The CDR3 is made up of 17 amino acids. The CDR3 coding sequence is TGCGCCAGCAGCTTGGGAACAGGAGGAGGGACTCCCCACGAGCAGTACTTC. This encodes CASSLGTGGGTPHEQYF. Full variable domain (rest looked up from reference TRBV5-1 and TRBJ2-7): KAGVTQTPRYLIKTRGQQVTLSCSPISGHRSVSWYQQTPGQGLQFLFEYFSETQRNKGNFPGRFSGRQFSNSRSEMNVSTLELGDSALYLCASSLGTGGGTPHEQYFGPGTRLTVT.

The chain couples TRBV7-3 to TRBJ1-2; D might be TRBD1 (5 bases). The CDR3 loop spans 14 amino acids. The germline V gene encodes CDR1 SGHTA and CDR2 FQGTGA. V was pared by 5 bases and J by 6 bases, with 16 bases between. CDR3 nucleotide sequence: TGTGCCAGCAGCCCACGCCAAGGGGCGCATGGCTACACCTTC. Translation gives CASSPRQGAHGYTF.

This chain links TRBV27 with TRBJ2-3, with TRBD1 matching over 10 bases. CDR1 is MNHEY, CDR2 SMNVEV, per germline (reference sequence). V lost 0 bases, J lost 4 bases, and 1 base stayed unmatched. This CDR3 contains 15 residues. Here the CDR3 reads CASSLSGTGADTQYF. The DNA of the CDR3 is TGTGCCAGCAGTTTATCTGGGACAGGGGCAGATACGCAGTATTTT.

A single count supports this clone. The rearrangement links TRBV5-3 to TRBJ2-2, with D possibly TRBD1 on 6 matching bases. TRBV5-3 is filed as an ORF, its function uncertain. The CDR3 is 15 amino acids. Between the trimmed V and J ends, which lost 3 bases and 6 bases, there was a span of 15 bases. The CDR3 region has the DNA TGTGCCAGAAGCTGGTGGACAGCGTTAGCCGGGGAGCTGTTTTTT. This codes for CARSWWTALAGELFF.

The rearrangement joins TRBV5-1 to TRBJ2-3; 9 bases map to TRBD2. The V segment lost 5 bases and the J segment 9 bases; nucleotides outside the gene matches: 10. This CDR3 is 14 amino acids long. The germline CDR1 and CDR2 sequences are SGHRS and YFSETQ. CDR3 residues: CASRAVLAGTTQYF. CDR3 in DNA: TGCGCCAGCAGAGCCGTCCTAGCGGGGACAACGCAGTATTTT.

The chain carries TRBV27 and TRBJ2-1; 12 bases map to TRBD2. The CDR3 consists of 15 residues. Germline CDR1 and CDR2: MNHEY and SMNVEV (reference sequence). V was pared by 4 bases and J by 5 bases, with 3 bases of the junction left unmatched. CDR3 residues: CASSSTSGGHNEQFF. The CDR3 coding sequence is TGTGCCAGCAGTTCGACTAGCGGGGGACACAATGAGCAGTTCTTC.

The V gene is TRBV18, the J gene TRBJ2-7, with TRBD2 matching 16 bases. The CDR3 has 16 residues. With V trimmed by 1 base and J by 5 bases, 2 bases remained unmatched. Germline V gene sequence: CDR1 KGHSH, CDR2 LQKENI. As DNA, the CDR3 is TGTGCCAGCTCACCACAGGGACTAGCGGGGGGGGACGAGCAGTACTTC. It encodes CASSPQGLAGGDEQYF.

The chain couples TRBV27 to TRBJ2-1; D gene ambiguous. V was pared by 2 bases and J by 0 bases, with 17 bases between. Per germline, CDR1 MNHEY and CDR2 SMNVEV (reference sequence). The CDR3 totals 18 residues. CDR3 in amino acids: CASSLLTLAESSYNEQFF. CDR3 DNA: TGTGCCAGCAGTTTACTCACCTTGGCGGAGAGCTCCTACAATGAGCAGTTCTTC.

The gene calls are TRBV18 and TRBJ2-7; unclear D gene. This CDR3 spans 12 amino acids. Germline V lookup: CDR1 KGHSH, CDR2 LQKENI. The V end was cut by 4 bases, the J end by 3 bases, with 7 bases between. This chain's CDR3 is CASSLRSYEQYF. CDR3 sequence (DNA): TGTGCCAGCTCACTGCGGAGCTACGAGCAGTACTTC.

This clone has just a few counts. The chain recombines TRBV19 with TRBJ1-1, with D perhaps matching TRBD1 (5 bases). The CDR3 has 16 residues. Germline lookup yields CDR1 LNHDA and CDR2 SQIVND (reference sequence). The V end was cut by 3 bases, the J end by 4 bases, with 18 bases between. As DNA, the CDR3 is TGTGCCAGTAGTATGGGAGGGAGCCGCGGGGGCACTGAAGCTTTCTTT. This translates into CASSMGGSRGGTEAFF.

This rearrangement joins TRBV6-5 to TRBJ2-6, with 10 bases identical to TRBD1. Trimming took 9 bases from V and 3 from J; bases not matched to a gene: 5. The CDR3 has 15 amino acids. Germline-derived CDR1 and CDR2 are MNHEY and SVGAGI. The chain's CDR3 is CASGDRGFGANVLTF. The DNA of the CDR3 is TGTGCCAGTGGGGACAGGGGCTTTGGGGCCAACGTCCTGACTTTC.

The chain employs TRBV10-3 and TRBJ2-3, with D tentatively TRBD1 (6 bases). The ends were cut back, 4 bases at V and 4 bases at J, with 9 bases in the middle. Looked up from germline, CDR1 is ENHRY and CDR2 is SYGVKD. The CDR3 length is 13 residues. The chain's CDR3 is CAISGYRADTQYF. The CDR3 nucleotides are TGTGCCATCAGTGGGTACAGGGCAGATACGCAGTATTTT.

This chain connects TRBV18 to TRBJ2-1, with 9 bases aligning to TRBD1. Per germline, CDR1 KGHSH and CDR2 LQKENI. The CDR3 extends over 13 amino acids. Trimming cost V 6 bases and J 6 bases; bases outside gene matches: 3. The CDR3 spells CASSETGGNEQFF. The CDR3 DNA is TGTGCCAGCTCGGAGACAGGGGGCAATGAGCAGTTCTTC.

The genes are TRBV6-1 and TRBJ1-2; 8 bases align to TRBD1. The CDR3 covers 13 residues. CDR1 and CDR2 (germline): MNHNS, SASEGT. The V and J ends lost 10 bases and 3 bases, in that order; junction bases with no gene match: 7. The CDR3: CAITTGADYGYTF. The DNA of the CDR3 is TGTGCCATCACGACAGGGGCTGACTATGGCTACACCTTC.

The chain recombines TRBV25-1 with TRBJ2-1; tentatively, D is TRBD1 (5 bases). The CDR3 is made up of 16 amino acids. The V gene lost 5 bases and the J gene lost 9 bases, with 23 bases spanning the gap. From germline, CDR1 is MGHDK and CDR2 SYGVNS. CDR3 amino acids: CASSRRVGQGIGEQFF. CDR3 nucleotide sequence: TGTGCCAGCAGTCGCCGGGTGGGGCAGGGAATCGGTGAGCAGTTCTTC.

The V gene is TRBV5-5, the J gene TRBJ1-1; TRBD1 might be the D (5 bases). The CDR3 is 12 amino acids. CDR1 SGHKS and CDR2 YYEKEE come from the germline V gene (reference sequence). With 1 base removed from V and 7 bases from J, the gap between germline ends came to 8 bases. The CDR3 coding sequence is TGTGCCAGCAGCTTGAGGAGGGGTGAAGCTTTCTTT. Protein sequence: CASSLRRGEAFF.